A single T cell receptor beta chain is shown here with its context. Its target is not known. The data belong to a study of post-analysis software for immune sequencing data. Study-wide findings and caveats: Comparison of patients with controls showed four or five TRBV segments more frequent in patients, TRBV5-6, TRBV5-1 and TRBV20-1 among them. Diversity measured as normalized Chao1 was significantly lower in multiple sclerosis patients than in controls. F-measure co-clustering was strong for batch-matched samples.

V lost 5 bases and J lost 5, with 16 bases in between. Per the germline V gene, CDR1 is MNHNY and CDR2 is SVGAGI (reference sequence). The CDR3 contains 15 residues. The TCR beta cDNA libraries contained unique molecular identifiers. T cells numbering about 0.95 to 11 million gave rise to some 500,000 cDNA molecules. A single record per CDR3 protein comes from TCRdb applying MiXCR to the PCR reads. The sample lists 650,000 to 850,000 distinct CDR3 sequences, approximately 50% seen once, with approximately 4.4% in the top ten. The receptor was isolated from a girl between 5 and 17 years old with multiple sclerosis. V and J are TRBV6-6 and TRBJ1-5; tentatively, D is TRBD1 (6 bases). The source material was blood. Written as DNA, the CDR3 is TGTGCCAGCAGTGACCCGTACAGGGTAGATCAGCCCCAGCATTTT. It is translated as CASSDPYRVDQPQHF.